This record concerns one TCR beta chain sequence. The antigen is not known. V gave up 5 bases and J gave up 2 bases; unmatched junction bases: 2. The germline V gene encodes CDR1 MDHEN and CDR2 SYDVKM. This CDR3 contains 16 residues. The sample originates from a study of T cell responses to AZD1222 COVID-19 vaccine. The study, taken as a whole, reports: An increase in Spike-specific TCR breadth and depth was observed after two AZD1222 doses. Most donors were white British and more were female, and clonal diversity was possibly underestimated. Reportedly, close to half of spike-specific TCRs are directed against unmutated variant regions.

The table came from immunoSEQ multiplex PCR; TCRdb's copy has only in-frame clones and leaves some out. This sample has about 120,000 clones, with 75% to 90% found just once. The sequencing used peripheral blood, collected 28 days after the second AZD1222 dose. The source is an adult who received the AZD1222 COVID-19 vaccine. The rearrangement uses TRBV28 and TRBJ2-1; 14 bases agree with TRBD2. The CDR3 sequence: CASSQTSGGAYNEQFF. The CDR3, as DNA: TGTGCCAGCAGTCAGACTAGCGGGGGGGCCTACAATGAGCAGTTCTTC.